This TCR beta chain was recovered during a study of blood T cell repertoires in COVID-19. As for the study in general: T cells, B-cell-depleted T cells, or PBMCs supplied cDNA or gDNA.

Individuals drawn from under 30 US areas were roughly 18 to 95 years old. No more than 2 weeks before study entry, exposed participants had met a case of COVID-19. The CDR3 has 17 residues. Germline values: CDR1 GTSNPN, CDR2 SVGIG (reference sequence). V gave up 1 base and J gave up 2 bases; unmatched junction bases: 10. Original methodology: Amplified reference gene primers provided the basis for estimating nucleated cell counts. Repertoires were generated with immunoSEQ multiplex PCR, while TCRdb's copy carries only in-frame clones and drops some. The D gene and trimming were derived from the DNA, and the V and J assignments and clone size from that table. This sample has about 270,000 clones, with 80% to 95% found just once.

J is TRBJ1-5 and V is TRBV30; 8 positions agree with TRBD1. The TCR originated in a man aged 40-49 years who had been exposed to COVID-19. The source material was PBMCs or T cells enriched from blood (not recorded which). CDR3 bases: TGTGCCTGGAGTGCGGACAGGGTGAATATGGGCAATCAGCCCCAGCATTTT. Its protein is CAWSADRVNMGNQPQHF.